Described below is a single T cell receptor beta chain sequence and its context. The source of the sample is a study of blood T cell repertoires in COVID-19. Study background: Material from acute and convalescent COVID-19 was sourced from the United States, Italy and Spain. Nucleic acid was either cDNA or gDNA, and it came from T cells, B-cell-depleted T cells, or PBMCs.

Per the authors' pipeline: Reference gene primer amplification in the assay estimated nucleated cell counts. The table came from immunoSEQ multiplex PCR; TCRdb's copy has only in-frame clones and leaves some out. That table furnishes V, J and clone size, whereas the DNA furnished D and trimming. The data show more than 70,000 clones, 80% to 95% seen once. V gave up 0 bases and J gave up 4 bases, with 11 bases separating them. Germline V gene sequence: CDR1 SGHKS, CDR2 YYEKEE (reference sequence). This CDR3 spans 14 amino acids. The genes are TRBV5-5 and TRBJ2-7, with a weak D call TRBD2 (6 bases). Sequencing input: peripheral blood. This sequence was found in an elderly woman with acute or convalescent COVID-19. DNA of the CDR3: TGTGCCAGCAGCTTGGAGATAGCGGTATACGAGCAGTACTTC. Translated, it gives CASSLEIAVYEQYF.